This T cell receptor (beta chain) was sequenced for a study of T-cell memory formation after mild COVID-19. Study overall: Largely, the TCR clusters proved donor specific.

5'RACE with constant-segment primers yielded barcoded, UMI-tagged TCR alpha and TCR beta cDNA libraries. MiXCR, applied by TCRdb to the 5' RACE reads, yields one record per CDR3 protein. The sample carries fewer than 450,000 distinct CDR3 sequences, more than 20% recorded once. Study findings and constraints: Some responding clones appeared in pre-infection memory, suggesting cross-reactive memory joined. Among clones contracting day 15 to 85, CD4/CD8 was balanced, whereas later expanders leaned CD4+.

At least ten counts were recorded for this clonotype. Its antigen is unidentified. Germline loops: CDR1 SGHTA, CDR2 FQGNSA. V lost 1 base to trimming and J lost 7 bases, with 13 bases between them. CDR3 length: 14 amino acids. Sample: PBMCs or a T cell subset sorted from them (not recorded which). The origin of this receptor is an adult woman who had mild COVID-19 (a few samples of this study predate the infection). Cell type and time point are not known. The gene calls are TRBV7-2 and TRBJ2-5; D might be TRBD2 (6 bases). Here the CDR3 reads CASSLGGGSATQYF. In DNA, the CDR3 is TGTGCCAGCAGCTTAGGTGGAGGGAGTGCGACCCAGTACTTC.